This is a list of T cell receptor beta chains from one sample in a study of OX40 agonist ivuxolimab in advanced cancers. TCRdb's copy holds only in-frame clones and misses some; the assay was immunoSEQ multiplex PCR. The profile shows 43,000 or so clones, around nine tenths of them singletons. The specimen was CD4+ or CD8+ T cells sorted from blood, collected in a trial of the OX40 agonist ivuxolimab. The origin of the receptors is an adult with an advanced solid tumor such as melanoma, head and neck, liver or kidney cancer. Each CDR3 is given with its conserved first and last residue. The order of the fields is clone size, D gene, V gene, J gene, CDR3 DNA, CDR3 protein. D genes are given only for firm matches. Size is omitted from some rows. Given values are once, few, many or a class for expanded clones.

>.|.|TRBV6-6|TRBJ1-2
TGTGCCAGCAGAACTCAGGGGATTCATGGCTACACCTTC
CASRTQGIHGYTF
>.|.|TRBV28|TRBJ2-7
TGTGCCAGCAGTACTCGTCACGGGAAGTTCTCCTACGAGCAGTACTTC
CASSTRHGKFSYEQYF
>.|TRBD1|TRBV19|TRBJ2-2
TGTGCCAGTAGTATCCCGGACAGGGGATCTAACACCGGGGAGCTGTTTTTT
CASSIPDRGSNTGELFF
>.|TRBD1|TRBV5-1|TRBJ2-4
TGCGCCAGCAGCTTGGGAACCCCCCTGACAGGGGTTGCCAAAAACATTCAGTACTTC
CASSLGTPLTGVAKNIQYF
>.|TRBD1|TRBV6-4|TRBJ2-1
TGTGCCAGCAGCGGGACAGATGACAATGAGCAGTTCTTC
CASSGTDDNEQFF
>.|.|TRBV7-3|TRBJ1-5
TGTGCCAGCAGCCCCCAACCCAATGGGCCCCAGCATTTT
CASSPQPNGPQHF
>few|.|TRBV30|TRBJ2-5
TGTGCCTGGAGTGGACGGCCTGGGGGGGAGACCCAGTACTTC
CAWSGRPGGETQYF
>.|.|TRBV9|TRBJ2-1
TGTGCCAGCAGCGTAGGGAGCGGCCTCTACAATGAGCAGTTCTTC
CASSVGSGLYNEQFF
>.|TRBD2|TRBV6-6|TRBJ2-1
TGTGCCAGCAGTCCCGGACTAGCGGGATGGGATGAGCAGTTCTTC
CASSPGLAGWDEQFF
>.|TRBD1|TRBV5-4|TRBJ2-7
TGTGCCAGCAGGTTATCCGGGACAGAAGAATACGAGCAGTACTTC
CASRLSGTEEYEQYF
>.|TRBD2|TRBV5-4|TRBJ2-1
TGTGCCAGCAGCTGGGGGACTAGCGGATACAATGAGCAGTTCTTC
CASSWGTSGYNEQFF
>.|TRBD1|TRBV18|TRBJ1-1
TGTGCCAGCTCACACGGACAGGGGAACACTGAAGCTTTCTTT
CASSHGQGNTEAFF
>.|.|TRBV28|TRBJ2-7
TGTGCCAGCAGTTCCACCCCCAGTTTTTCCTACGAGCAGTACTTC
CASSSTPSFSYEQYF
>.|TRBD1|TRBV19|TRBJ1-4
TGTGCCAGTAGTAGCCGCCTGGACAGGGGAGCACGAACGGAAAAACTGTTTTTT
CASSSRLDRGARTEKLFF
>.|.|TRBV5-8|TRBJ1-5
TGTGCCAGCAGCTTGGAGCGGGGGTCGAATAATCAGCCCCAGCATTTT
CASSLERGSNNQPQHF
>.|.|TRBV11-3|TRBJ2-3
TGTGCCAGCAGCTTAGGAGGCGGCCCTAGCACAGATACGCAGTATTTT
CASSLGGGPSTDTQYF
>.|.|TRBV7-9|TRBJ2-3
TGTGCCAGCAGCTTAGCTTTAGGGGACGGCACAGATACGCAGTATTTT
CASSLALGDGTDTQYF
>few|.|TRBV5-1|TRBJ2-7
TGCGCCAGCAGCTCCTTGGACTACACCCTCTCCTACGAGCAGTACTTC
CASSSLDYTLSYEQYF
>.|.|TRBV27|TRBJ1-2
TGTGCCAGCAGTTTAAAGGGTATGGGTAACTATGGCTACACCTTC
CASSLKGMGNYGYTF
>.|.|TRBV6-1|TRBJ1-1
TGTGCCAGCAAGGTGAACACTGAAGCTTTCTTT
CASKVNTEAFF
>few|.|TRBV2|TRBJ1-1
TGTGCCAGCAGAGACGACAGGAGCCCTCGGAACACTGAAGCTTTCTTT
CASRDDRSPRNTEAFF
>.|TRBD1|TRBV11-2|TRBJ2-7
TGTGCCAGCAGCTTAGATGAGCACAGGGGGTCCTACGAGCAGTACTTC
CASSLDEHRGSYEQYF
>.|TRBD2|TRBV18|TRBJ2-3
TGTGCCAGCTCACCTGGACTAGCGGGAACGGATACGCAGTATTTT
CASSPGLAGTDTQYF
>.|TRBD2|TRBV7-2|TRBJ2-3
TGTGCCAGCAGCCCTCCCTGGGGATCAGCGGGAGGCCGGTCGGGGACGCAGTATTTT
CASSPPWGSAGGRSGTQYF
>.|TRBD2|TRBV19|TRBJ2-1
TGTGCCAGTAGCCTCGGGGGGACCACCTACAATGAGCAGTTCTTC
CASSLGGTTYNEQFF
>.|.|TRBV9|TRBJ1-1
TGTGCCAGCAGCGTCCAGGTAGAGGGATACACTGAAGCTTTCTTT
CASSVQVEGYTEAFF
>.|.|TRBV5-1|TRBJ2-5
TGCGCCAGCAGCCCTGAGGTCCGAGAAGAGACCCAGTACTTC
CASSPEVREETQYF
>.|.|TRBV28|TRBJ2-3
TGTGCCAGCAAGCCGAGCACAGATACGCAGTATTTT
CASKPSTDTQYF
>.|.|TRBV6-8|TRBJ2-1
TGTGCCAGCAGTTACTTAACCTGGGATGAGCAGTTCTTC
CASSYLTWDEQFF